These T cell receptor beta chains were read from a single sample in a study of control samples from healthy donors and cancer patients. TCRdb keeps only in-frame clones here, not all; method: immunoSEQ multiplex PCR. There are about 160,000 clones in the sample; 80% to 95% occur only once, and roughly 4% lies in the top ten. Sample: blood. These receptors were taken from an older woman in good health. CDR3s include the opening cysteine and the closing phenylalanine or tryptophan. Fields, in order: V gene, clone size, D gene, J gene, CDR3 protein, CDR3 DNA. The D gene is left open where the match is weak. Only part of the rows carry a size: once, few, many, or a class if the clone is expanded.

TRBV6-5,NA,NA,TRBJ2-6,CASMTGRSGANVLTF,TGTGCCAGCATGACAGGACGATCTGGGGCCAACGTCCTGACTTTC
TRBV27,NA,NA,TRBJ1-1,CASSLRTYTEAFF,TGTGCCAGCAGTTTACGGACCTACACTGAAGCTTTCTTT
TRBV4-3,NA,NA,TRBJ2-3,CASSPRLYLSQYF,TGCGCCAGCAGCCCGAGACTCTATTTATCGCAGTATTTT
TRBV15,NA,TRBD2,TRBJ2-5,CATSRGSSGGSETQYF,TGTGCCACCAGCAGAGGGAGTAGCGGGGGGTCGGAGACCCAGTACTTC
TRBV25-1,NA,NA,TRBJ1-2,CASSGQQRAVPYYGYTF,TGTGCCAGCAGTGGGCAGCAACGGGCCGTACCTTACTATGGCTACACCTTC
TRBV7-9,NA,NA,TRBJ1-1,CASSPGPGMNTEAFF,TGTGCCAGCAGCCCGGGGCCTGGGATGAACACTGAAGCTTTCTTT
TRBV7-2,NA,TRBD1,TRBJ1-2,CASSQTRTGLDYGYTF,TGTGCCAGCAGCCAGACTCGGACAGGTCTTGACTATGGCTACACCTTC
TRBV14,once,NA,TRBJ1-4,CASSRQNEKLFF,TGTGCCAGCAGCAGGCAGAATGAAAAACTGTTTTTT
TRBV6-5,NA,NA,TRBJ1-4,CASSYSYTAVLGELFF,TGTGCCAGCAGTTACTCATACACAGCCGTCCTAGGTGAACTGTTTTTT
TRBV6-5,NA,NA,TRBJ2-3,CASRPPGYPTDTQYF,TGTGCCAGCAGGCCACCAGGGTACCCAACAGATACGCAGTATTTT
TRBV19,NA,NA,TRBJ1-1,CASSILTEAFF,TGTGCCAGTAGTATTTTAACTGAAGCTTTCTTT
TRBV5-1,NA,NA,TRBJ1-4,CASSLVGATNEKLFF,TGCGCCAGCAGCTTGGTGGGAGCAACTAATGAAAAACTGTTTTTT
TRBV19,NA,TRBD1,TRBJ1-2,CASSAGQDYGYTF,TGTGCCAGTAGTGCGGGACAGGACTATGGCTACACCTTC
TRBV9,NA,NA,TRBJ1-4,CASSRYSLGEKLFF,TGTGCCAGCAGCCGTTACTCCCTTGGGGAAAAACTGTTTTTT
TRBV6-5,NA,TRBD1,TRBJ1-2,CASSYAQGAGYGYTF,TGTGCCAGCAGTTACGCGCAGGGGGCAGGTTATGGCTACACCTTC
TRBV4-3,NA,NA,TRBJ2-5,CASSIGLMGETQYF,TGCGCCAGCAGCATCGGACTAATGGGAGAGACCCAGTACTTC
TRBV19,NA,NA,TRBJ1-5,CASSGQNIQPQHF,TGTGCCAGTAGTGGGCAGAACATTCAGCCCCAGCATTTT
TRBV19,NA,NA,TRBJ1-1,CASTEERWGTEAFF,TGTGCCAGTACCGAAGAGAGGTGGGGCACTGAAGCTTTCTTT
TRBV6-5,NA,NA,TRBJ1-2,CASSYWGTPINGYTF,TGTGCCAGCAGTTACTGGGGGACTCCCATAAACGGCTACACCTTC
TRBV7-2,NA,NA,TRBJ2-3,CASSLALAGRSTDTQYF,TGTGCCAGCAGCTTAGCGTTGGCGGGGCGTAGCACAGATACGCAGTATTTT
TRBV4-2,NA,NA,TRBJ2-5,CASSQERLLGKTQYF,TGTGCCAGCAGCCAAGAGCGGCTGCTCGGGAAGACCCAGTACTTC
TRBV6-5,NA,TRBD1,TRBJ2-1,CASSKDRGPVSEQFF,TGTGCCAGCAGTAAGGACAGGGGGCCAGTTAGTGAGCAGTTCTTC
TRBV2,once,NA,TRBJ1-1,CASRNWDFGVNTEAFF,TGTGCCAGCCGGAACTGGGATTTTGGAGTGAACACTGAAGCTTTCTTT
TRBV2,NA,NA,TRBJ1-2,CASRGGPGTSNYGYTF,TGTGCCAGCAGAGGGGGTCCCGGGACATCGAACTATGGCTACACCTTC
TRBV18,NA,NA,TRBJ1-2,CASSPPPPGGYTF,TGTGCCAGCTCACCACCGCCGCCGGGTGGCTACACCTTC
TRBV4-1,NA,TRBD1,TRBJ1-2,CASSTDRGNYGYTF,TGCGCCAGCAGCACGGACAGGGGGAACTATGGCTACACCTTC
TRBV7-9,NA,NA,TRBJ2-7,CASSPDGNYEQYF,TGTGCCAGCAGCCCGGACGGGAACTACGAGCAGTACTTC
TRBV27,NA,TRBD1,TRBJ1-1,CASRPQGASEAFF,TGTGCCAGCAGACCACAGGGGGCATCTGAAGCTTTCTTT
TRBV7-2,NA,TRBD2,TRBJ2-1,CASSLRRGGSYNEQFF,TGTGCCAGCAGCTTACGGCGGGGGGGCTCCTACAATGAGCAGTTCTTC
TRBV29-1,NA,NA,TRBJ1-6,CSVGSGTNSPLHF,TGCAGCGTTGGCTCAGGGACTAATTCACCCCTCCACTTT
TRBV2,NA,NA,TRBJ1-5,CASSRESSNQPQHF,TGTGCCAGCAGTAGAGAGTCTAGCAATCAGCCCCAGCATTTT
TRBV9,NA,NA,TRBJ1-1,CASSGQMNTEAFF,TGTGCCAGCTCGGGGCAAATGAACACTGAAGCTTTCTTT
TRBV7-3,NA,NA,TRBJ1-2,CASSPGDRNYGYTF,TGTGCCAGCAGCCCCGGCGACCGTAACTATGGCTACACCTTC
TRBV18,once,TRBD1,TRBJ2-6,CASSPINRGPSGANVLTF,TGTGCCAGCTCACCTATCAACAGGGGACCCTCTGGGGCCAACGTCCTGACTTTC
TRBV4-2,NA,TRBD1,TRBJ2-5,CASSQAYGTVEETQYF,TGTGCCAGCAGCCAAGCATACGGGACAGTCGAAGAGACCCAGTACTTC
TRBV10-1,NA,TRBD2,TRBJ2-5,CASSSGGAQETQYF,TGCGCCAGCAGCAGCGGGGGGGCCCAAGAGACCCAGTACTTC
TRBV6-1,NA,NA,TRBJ1-2,CASSEAAAAPNYGHTF,TGTGCCAGCAGTGAAGCTGCGGCAGCCCCTAACTATGGCCACACCTTC
TRBV19,NA,NA,TRBJ1-2,CASSTSGEVLGDYTF,TGTGCCAGTAGTACTTCAGGGGAGGTGTTAGGCGACTACACCTTC
TRBV6-5,NA,NA,TRBJ1-1,CASIREGGDTEAFF,TGTGCCAGCATCAGGGAAGGAGGCGACACTGAAGCTTTCTTT
TRBV10-3,NA,NA,TRBJ1-4,CAISVGTATNEKLFF,TGTGCCATCAGTGTAGGGACTGCAACTAATGAAAAACTGTTTTTT
TRBV19,NA,TRBD1,TRBJ1-2,CATRDRGGYGYTF,TGTGCCACGAGGGACAGGGGGGGATATGGCTACACCTTC
TRBV5-1,NA,NA,TRBJ2-3,CASSRTETDTQYF,TGCGCCAGCAGTCGGACTGAGACAGATACGCAGTATTTT
TRBV6-5,once,TRBD1,TRBJ1-6,CASRDSDLPLHF,TGTGCCAGCCGGGACAGCGATTTACCCCTCCACTTT
TRBV11-2,NA,NA,TRBJ1-1,CASSFQGSTEAFF,TGTGCCAGCAGCTTCCAGGGGAGCACTGAAGCTTTCTTT
TRBV28,NA,TRBD1,TRBJ1-3,CASSLNTGVSGNTIYF,TGTGCCAGCAGTTTGAATACAGGGGTGTCTGGAAACACCATATATTTT
TRBV3-1/TRBV3-2,NA,TRBD1,TRBJ1-2,CASSQDIRGHGYTF,TGTGCCAGCAGCCAAGATATAAGGGGGCATGGCTACACCTTC
TRBV6-6,NA,NA,TRBJ1-5,CASSYRVSGQPQHF,TGTGCCAGCAGTTACCGGGTTTCGGGTCAGCCCCAGCATTTT
TRBV9,NA,NA,TRBJ1-1,CASSSEMNTEAFF,TGTGCCAGCAGCTCGGAGATGAACACTGAAGCTTTCTTT
TRBV18,NA,NA,TRBJ1-2,CASSPPGTSNYGYTF,TGTGCCAGCTCCCCTCCCGGGACATCCAACTATGGCTACACCTTC
TRBV6-1,NA,NA,TRBJ1-2,CASSEAGTQKGGYTF,TGTGCCAGCAGTGAAGCGGGGACCCAAAAAGGAGGCTACACCTTC
TRBV10-3,NA,NA,TRBJ2-7,CAISESGWSRVSSYEQYF,TGTGCCATCAGTGAGTCGGGGTGGAGCCGGGTGAGCTCCTACGAGCAGTACTTC
TRBV21-1,NA,NA,TRBJ1-6,CASSKAQTPRAYNSPLHF,TGTGCCAGCAGCAAAGCGCAGACACCTAGGGCCTATAATTCACCCCTCCACTTT
TRBV7-8,NA,NA,TRBJ1-4,CASSPPSDEKLFF,TGTGCCAGCAGCCCCCCGTCGGATGAAAAACTGTTTTTT
TRBV12-3/TRBV12-4,once,NA,TRBJ1-1,CASSVRENTEAFF,TGTGCCAGCAGTGTTCGAGAGAACACTGAAGCTTTCTTT
TRBV4-2,NA,TRBD2,TRBJ2-4,CASSQEGSGGASAKNIQYF,TGTGCCAGCAGCCAAGAGGGTAGCGGGGGGGCCTCGGCCAAAAACATTCAGTACTTC
TRBV29-1,NA,TRBD1,TRBJ2-5,CSVAPGGTQYF,TGCAGCGTTGCGCCAGGGGGGACCCAGTACTTC